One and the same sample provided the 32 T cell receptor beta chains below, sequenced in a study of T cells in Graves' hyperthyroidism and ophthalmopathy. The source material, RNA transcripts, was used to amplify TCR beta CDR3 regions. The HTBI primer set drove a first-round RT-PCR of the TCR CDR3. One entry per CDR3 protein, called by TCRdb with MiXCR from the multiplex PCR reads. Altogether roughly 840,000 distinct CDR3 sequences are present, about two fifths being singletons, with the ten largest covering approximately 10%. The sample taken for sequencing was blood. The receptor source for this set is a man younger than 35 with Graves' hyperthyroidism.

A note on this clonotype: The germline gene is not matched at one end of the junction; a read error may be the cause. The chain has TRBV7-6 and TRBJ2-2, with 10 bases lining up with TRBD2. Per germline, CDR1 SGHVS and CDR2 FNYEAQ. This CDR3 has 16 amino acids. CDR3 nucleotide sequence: TGTGCCAGCAGTTTTAGCGGGGGGAGAGTCACCGGGGAGCTGGTTTTT. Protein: CASSFSGGRVTGELVF.

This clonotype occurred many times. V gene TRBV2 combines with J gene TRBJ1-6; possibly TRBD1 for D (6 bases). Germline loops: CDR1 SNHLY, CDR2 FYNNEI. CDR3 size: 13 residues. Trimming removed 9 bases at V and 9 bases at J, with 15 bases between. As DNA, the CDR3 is TGTGCCAGTCGGGACACCGAAATTTCACCCCTCCACTTT. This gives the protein CASRDTEISPLHF.

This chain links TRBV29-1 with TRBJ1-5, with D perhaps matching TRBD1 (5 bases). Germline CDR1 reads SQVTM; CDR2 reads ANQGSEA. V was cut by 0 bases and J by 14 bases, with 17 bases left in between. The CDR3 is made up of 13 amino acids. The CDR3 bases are TGCAGCGTTGAAGATCCGGGGGGAGGAAACGAGCATTTT. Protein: CSVEDPGGGNEHF.

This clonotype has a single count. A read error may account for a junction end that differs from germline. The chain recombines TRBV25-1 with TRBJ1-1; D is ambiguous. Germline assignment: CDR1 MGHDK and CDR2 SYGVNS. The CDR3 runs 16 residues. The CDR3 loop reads CVSTPQARRANTEAFF. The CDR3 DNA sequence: TGTGTCAGCACCCCACAAGCGCGGCGTGCTAACACTGAAGCTTTCTTT. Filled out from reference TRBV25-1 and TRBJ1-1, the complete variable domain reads EADIYQTPRYLVIGTGKKITLECSQTMGHDKMYWYQQDPGMELHLIHYSYGVNSTEKGDLSSESTVSRIRTEHFPLTLESARPSHTSQYLCVSTPQARRANTEAFFGQGTRLTVV.

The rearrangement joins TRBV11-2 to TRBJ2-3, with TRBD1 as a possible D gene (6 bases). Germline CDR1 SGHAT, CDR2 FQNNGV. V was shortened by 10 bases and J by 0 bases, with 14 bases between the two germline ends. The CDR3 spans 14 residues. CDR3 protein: CANSWTDSTDTQYF. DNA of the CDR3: TGTGCCAACAGTTGGACAGATAGCACAGATACGCAGTATTTT.

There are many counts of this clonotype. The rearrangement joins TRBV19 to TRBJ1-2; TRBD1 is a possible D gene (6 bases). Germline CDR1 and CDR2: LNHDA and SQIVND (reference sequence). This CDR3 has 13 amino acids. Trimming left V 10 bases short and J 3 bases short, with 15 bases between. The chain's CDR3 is CATAQTGDYGYTF. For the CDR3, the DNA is TGTGCCACAGCGCAGACAGGCGACTATGGCTACACCTTC.

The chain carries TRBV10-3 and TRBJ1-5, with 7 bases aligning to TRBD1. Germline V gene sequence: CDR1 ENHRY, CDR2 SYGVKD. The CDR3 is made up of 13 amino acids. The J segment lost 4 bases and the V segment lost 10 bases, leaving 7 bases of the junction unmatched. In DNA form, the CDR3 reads TGTGCCACCTCTCAGGGGGATAATCAGCCCCAGCATTTT. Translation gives CATSQGDNQPQHF.

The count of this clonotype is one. As DNA, the CDR3 is TGTGCCTGGAGTTGGGCATCTGGGGCCAACGTCCTGACTTTC. It translates to CAWSWASGANVLTF. This rearrangement joins TRBV30 to TRBJ2-6; D gene unclear. This CDR3 is built from 14 residues. Per germline, CDR1 GTSNPN and CDR2 SVGIG (reference sequence). Trimming took 2 bases from V and 1 from J, leaving 6 bases between them.

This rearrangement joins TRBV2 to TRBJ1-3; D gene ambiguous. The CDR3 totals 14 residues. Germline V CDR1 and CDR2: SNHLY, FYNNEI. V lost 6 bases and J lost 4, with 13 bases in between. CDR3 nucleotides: TGTGCCAGCAGCCAAGGAGAAAGGGGAAACACCATATATTTT. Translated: CASSQGERGNTIYF.

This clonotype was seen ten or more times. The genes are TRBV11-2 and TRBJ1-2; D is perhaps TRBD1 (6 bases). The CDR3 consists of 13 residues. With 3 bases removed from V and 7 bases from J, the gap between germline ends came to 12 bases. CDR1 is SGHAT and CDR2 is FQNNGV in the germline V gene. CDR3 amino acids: CASSFHRDGGYTF. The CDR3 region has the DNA TGTGCCAGCAGCTTTCACAGGGACGGTGGCTACACCTTC.

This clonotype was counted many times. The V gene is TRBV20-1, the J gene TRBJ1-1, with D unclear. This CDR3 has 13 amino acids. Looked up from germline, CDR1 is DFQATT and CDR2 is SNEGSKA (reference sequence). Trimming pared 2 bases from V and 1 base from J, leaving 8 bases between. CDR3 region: CSARFQPNTEAFF. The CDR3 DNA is TGCAGTGCTAGATTCCAGCCGAACACTGAAGCTTTCTTT.

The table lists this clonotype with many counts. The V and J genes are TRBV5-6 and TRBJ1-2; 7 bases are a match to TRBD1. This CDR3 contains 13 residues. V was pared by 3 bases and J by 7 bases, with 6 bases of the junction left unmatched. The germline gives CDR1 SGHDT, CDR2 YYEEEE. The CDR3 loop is CASSWGQISGYTF. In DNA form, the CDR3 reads TGTGCCAGCAGCTGGGGACAGATCTCTGGCTACACCTTC.

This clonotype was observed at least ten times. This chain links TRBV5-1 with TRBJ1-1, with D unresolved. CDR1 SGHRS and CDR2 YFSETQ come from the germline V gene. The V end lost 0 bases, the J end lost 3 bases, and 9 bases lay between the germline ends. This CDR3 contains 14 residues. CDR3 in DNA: TGCGCCAGCAGCTTGGAATCTGGGGACACTGAAGCTTTCTTT. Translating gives CASSLESGDTEAFF.

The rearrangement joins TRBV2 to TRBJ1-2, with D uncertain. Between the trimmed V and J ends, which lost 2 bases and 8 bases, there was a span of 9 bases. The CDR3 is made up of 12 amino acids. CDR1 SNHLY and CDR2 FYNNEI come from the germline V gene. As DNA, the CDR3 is TGTGCCAGCAGTGAAACTACGGGAGGCTACACCTTC. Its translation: CASSETTGGYTF.

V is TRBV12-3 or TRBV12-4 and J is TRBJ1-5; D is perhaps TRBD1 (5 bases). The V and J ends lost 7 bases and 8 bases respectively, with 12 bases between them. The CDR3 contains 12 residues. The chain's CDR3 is CASTSGGEPQHF. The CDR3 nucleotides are TGTGCCAGCACCTCCGGGGGGGAGCCCCAGCATTTT.

Here the CDR3 reads CASINGLGQATYEQYF. The CDR3 DNA reads as TGTGCCAGCATCAACGGGTTGGGACAGGCGACCTACGAGCAGTACTTC. The chain couples TRBV7-2 to TRBJ2-7; 8 bases are a match to TRBD1. The CDR3 sequence is 16 residues long. Germline CDR1 and CDR2: SGHTA and FQGNSA. V lost 7 bases and J lost 2; bases outside the gene matches: 13.

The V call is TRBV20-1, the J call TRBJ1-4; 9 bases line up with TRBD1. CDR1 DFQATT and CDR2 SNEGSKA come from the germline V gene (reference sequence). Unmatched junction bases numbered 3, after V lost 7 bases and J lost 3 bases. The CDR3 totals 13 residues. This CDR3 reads CSGQGDANEKLFF. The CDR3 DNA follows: TGCAGTGGACAGGGGGACGCTAATGAAAAACTGTTTTTT.

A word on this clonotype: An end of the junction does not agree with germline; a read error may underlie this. CDR3 region: CATSPPHF. The CDR3 DNA sequence: TGTGCCACCAGCCCCCCCCACTTT. V usage is TRBV15 and J usage is TRBJ1-6; D remains ambiguous. This CDR3 is 8 amino acids long. Germline V gene data show CDR1 as LNHNV and CDR2 as YYDKDF (reference sequence). The whole variable domain, remainder taken from reference TRBV15 and TRBJ1-6, is DAMVIQNPRYQVTQFGKPVTLSCSQTLNHNVMYWYQQKSSQAPKLLFHYYDKDFNNEADTPDNFQSRRPNTSFCFLDIRSPGLGDTAMYLCATSPPHFGNGTRLTVT.

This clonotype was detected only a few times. This CDR3 is CSARDGEGVVEQYF. DNA of the CDR3: TGCAGTGCTAGAGATGGGGAGGGTGTTGTCGAGCAGTACTTC. The rearrangement uses TRBV20-1 and TRBJ2-7, with 7 bases that match TRBD2. CDR1 is DFQATT, CDR2 SNEGSKA, per germline (reference sequence). V shed 0 bases and J 6 bases; nucleotides not matched to a gene: 8. The CDR3 spans 14 residues.

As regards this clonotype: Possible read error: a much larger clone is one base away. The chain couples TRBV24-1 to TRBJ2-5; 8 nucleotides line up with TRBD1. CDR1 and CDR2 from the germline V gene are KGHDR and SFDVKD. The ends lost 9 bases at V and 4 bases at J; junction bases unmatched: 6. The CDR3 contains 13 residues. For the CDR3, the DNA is TGTGCCACCGGGGACAGGTTCCGAGAGACCCAGTACTTC. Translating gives CATGDRFRETQYF.

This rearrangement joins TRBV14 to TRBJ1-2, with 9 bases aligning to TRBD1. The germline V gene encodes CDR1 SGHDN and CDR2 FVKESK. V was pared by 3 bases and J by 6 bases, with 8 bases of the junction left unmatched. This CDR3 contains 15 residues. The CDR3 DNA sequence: TGTGCCAGCAGCCACTTCCTACAGGGGGCGGATGGCTACACCTTC. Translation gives CASSHFLQGADGYTF. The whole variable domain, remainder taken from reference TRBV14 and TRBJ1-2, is EAGVTQFPSHSVIEKGQTVTLRCDPISGHDNLYWYRRVMGKEIKFLLHFVKESKQDESGMPNNRFLAERTGGTYSTLKVQPAELEDSGVYFCASSHFLQGADGYTFGSGTRLTVV.

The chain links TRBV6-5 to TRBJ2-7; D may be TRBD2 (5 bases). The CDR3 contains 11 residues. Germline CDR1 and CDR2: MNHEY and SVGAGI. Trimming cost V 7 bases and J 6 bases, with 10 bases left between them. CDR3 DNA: TGTGCCAGCACGCTTCGGGGCGAGCAGTACTTC. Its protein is CASTLRGEQYF.

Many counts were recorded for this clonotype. CDR3 in amino acids: CSVVVGDTEAFF. The CDR3 DNA reads as TGCAGCGTTGTAGTGGGGGACACTGAAGCTTTCTTT. This rearrangement joins TRBV29-1 to TRBJ1-1, with TRBD1 as a possible D gene (5 bases). Trimming cost V 4 bases and J 3 bases, with 9 bases left between them. Germline V gene lookup returns CDR1 SQVTM and CDR2 ANQGSEA. This CDR3 comprises 12 residues. The full variable domain, completed using reference TRBV29-1 and TRBJ1-1, is SAVISQKPSRDICQRGTSLTIQCQVDSQVTMMFWYRQQPGQSLTLIATANQGSEATYESGFVIDKFPISRPNLTFSTLTVSNMSPEDSSIYLCSVVVGDTEAFFGQGTRLTVV.

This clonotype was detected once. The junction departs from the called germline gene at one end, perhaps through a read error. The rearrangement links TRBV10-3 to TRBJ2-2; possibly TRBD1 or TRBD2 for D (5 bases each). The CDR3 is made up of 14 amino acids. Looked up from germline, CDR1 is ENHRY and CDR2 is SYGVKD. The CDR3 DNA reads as TGTGCCAGCAGTTCCGGGGTCCAGGGCGGGGAGCTGTTTTTT. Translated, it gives CASSSGVQGGELFF.

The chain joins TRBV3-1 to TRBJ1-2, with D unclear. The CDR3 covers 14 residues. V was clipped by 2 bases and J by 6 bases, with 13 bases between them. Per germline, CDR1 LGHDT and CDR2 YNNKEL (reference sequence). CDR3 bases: TGTGCCAGCAGCCAACCCGGATCAGTTAATGGCTACACCTTC. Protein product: CASSQPGSVNGYTF.

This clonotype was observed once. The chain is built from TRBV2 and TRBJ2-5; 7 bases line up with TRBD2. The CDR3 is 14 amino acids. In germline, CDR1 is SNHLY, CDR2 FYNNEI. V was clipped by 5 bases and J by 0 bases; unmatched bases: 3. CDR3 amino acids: CASSYGGYQETQYF. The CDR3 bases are TGTGCCAGCAGTTACGGGGGGTACCAAGAGACCCAGTACTTC.

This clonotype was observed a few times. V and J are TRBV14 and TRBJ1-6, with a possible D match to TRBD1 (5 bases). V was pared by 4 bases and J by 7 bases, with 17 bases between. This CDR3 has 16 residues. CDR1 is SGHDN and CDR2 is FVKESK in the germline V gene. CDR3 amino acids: CASSLSGGRRNSPLHF. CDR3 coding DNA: TGTGCCAGCAGCCTCTCCGGGGGACGGCGGAATTCACCCCTCCACTTT.

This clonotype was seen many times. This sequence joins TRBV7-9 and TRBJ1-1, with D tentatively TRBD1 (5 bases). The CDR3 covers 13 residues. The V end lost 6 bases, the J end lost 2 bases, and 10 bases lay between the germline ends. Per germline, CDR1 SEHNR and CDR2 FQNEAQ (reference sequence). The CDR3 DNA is TGTGCCAGCAGGGTCAGGGTAAACACTGAAGCTTTCTTT. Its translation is CASRVRVNTEAFF.

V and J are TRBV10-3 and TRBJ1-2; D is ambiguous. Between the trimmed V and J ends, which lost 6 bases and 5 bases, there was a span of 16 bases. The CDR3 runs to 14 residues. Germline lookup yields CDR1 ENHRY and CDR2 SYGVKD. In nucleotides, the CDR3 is TGTGCCATCAGCCAACGGACGCAGCGGTATGGCTACACCTTC. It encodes CAISQRTQRYGYTF.

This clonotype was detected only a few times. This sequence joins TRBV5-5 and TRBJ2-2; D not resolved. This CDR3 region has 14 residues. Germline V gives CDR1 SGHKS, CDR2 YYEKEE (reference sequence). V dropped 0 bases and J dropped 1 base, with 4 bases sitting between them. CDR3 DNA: TGTGCCAGCAGCTTGGTATGGAACACCGGGGAGCTGTTTTTT. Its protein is CASSLVWNTGELFF.

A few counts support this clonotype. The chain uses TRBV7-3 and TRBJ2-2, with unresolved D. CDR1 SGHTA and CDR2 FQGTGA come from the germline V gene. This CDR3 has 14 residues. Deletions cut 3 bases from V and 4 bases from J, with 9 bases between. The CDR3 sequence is CASSFGQPTGELFF. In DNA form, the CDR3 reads TGTGCCAGCAGCTTCGGGCAGCCCACCGGGGAGCTGTTTTTT.

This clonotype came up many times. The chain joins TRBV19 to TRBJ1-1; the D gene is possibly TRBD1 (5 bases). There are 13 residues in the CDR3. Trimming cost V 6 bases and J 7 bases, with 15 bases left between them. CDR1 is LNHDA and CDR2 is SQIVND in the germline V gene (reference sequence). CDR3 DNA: TGTGCCAGTAGATTGGGGCCGGTAAGTGAAGCTTTCTTT. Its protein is CASRLGPVSEAFF.